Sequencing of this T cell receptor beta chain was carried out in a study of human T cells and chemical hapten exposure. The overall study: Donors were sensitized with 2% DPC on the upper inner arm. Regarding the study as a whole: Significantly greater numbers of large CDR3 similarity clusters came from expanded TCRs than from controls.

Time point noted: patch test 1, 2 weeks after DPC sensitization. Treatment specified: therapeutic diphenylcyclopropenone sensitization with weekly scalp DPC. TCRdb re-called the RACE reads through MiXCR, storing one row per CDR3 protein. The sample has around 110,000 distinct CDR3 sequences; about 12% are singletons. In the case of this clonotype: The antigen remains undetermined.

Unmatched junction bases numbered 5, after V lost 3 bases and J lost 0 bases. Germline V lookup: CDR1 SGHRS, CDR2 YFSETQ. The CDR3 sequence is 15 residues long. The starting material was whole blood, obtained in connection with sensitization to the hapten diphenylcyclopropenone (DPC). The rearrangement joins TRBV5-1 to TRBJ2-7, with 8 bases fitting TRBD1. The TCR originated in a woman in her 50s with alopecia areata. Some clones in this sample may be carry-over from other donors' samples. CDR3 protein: CASSWGDRSSYEQYF. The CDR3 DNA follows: TGCGCCAGCAGCTGGGGGGACAGGAGCTCCTACGAGCAGTACTTC. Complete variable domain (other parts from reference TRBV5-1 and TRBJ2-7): KAGVTQTPRYLIKTRGQQVTLSCSPISGHRSVSWYQQTPGQGLQFLFEYFSETQRNKGNFPGRFSGRQFSNSRSEMNVSTLELGDSALYLCASSWGDRSSYEQYFGPGTRLTVT.